This is a list of T cell receptor beta chains from one sample in a study of blood T cell repertoires in COVID-19. The table came from immunoSEQ multiplex PCR; TCRdb's copy has only in-frame clones and leaves some out. The sample holds some 260,000 clones, about 90% seen once. The specimen was peripheral blood. Receptor source: a woman aged 70 to 79 with COVID-19, enrolled during active disease. Each CDR3 is given with its conserved first and last residue. The D gene is left open where the match is weak. Size is omitted from some rows. Given values are once, few, many or a class for expanded clones.

NA,TRBJ2-5,TRBV5-5,NA,CASSLATLFQETQYF,TGTGCCAGCAGCTTGGCTACTCTCTTCCAAGAGACCCAGTACTTC
TRBD1,TRBJ2-5,TRBV2,NA,CASSIGTVQETQYF,TGTGCCAGCAGTATTGGGACAGTCCAAGAGACCCAGTACTTC
TRBD1,TRBJ1-5,TRBV7-8,NA,CASSLGTGETGQPQHF,TGTGCCAGCAGCTTGGGGACAGGGGAGACGGGACAGCCCCAGCATTTT
NA,TRBJ1-3,TRBV7-9,NA,CASSLRNTIYF,TGTGCCAGCAGCCTTCGAAACACCATATATTTT
NA,TRBJ1-6,TRBV28,NA,CASSPRQNNSPLHF,TGTGCCAGCAGTCCCCGACAGAATAATTCACCCCTCCACTTT
NA,TRBJ2-7,TRBV5-1,NA,CASSLITGDAEQYF,TGCGCCAGCAGCTTGATTACGGGGGACGCCGAGCAGTACTTC
TRBD2,TRBJ2-7,TRBV5-1,NA,CASSISGDSYEQYF,TGCGCCAGCAGCATCAGCGGGGACTCCTACGAGCAGTACTTC
TRBD1,TRBJ1-2,TRBV4-1,NA,CASSQKDRGNDIYGYTF,TGCGCCAGCAGCCAAAAGGACAGGGGGAATGACATCTATGGCTACACCTTC
NA,TRBJ2-5,TRBV19,NA,CASSIAPRETQYF,TGTGCCAGTAGTATAGCCCCACGGGAGACCCAGTACTTC
NA,TRBJ2-1,TRBV5-1,NA,CASSPRRGGDDEQFF,TGCGCCAGCAGCCCCCGTCGGGGTGGTGACGATGAGCAGTTCTTC
NA,TRBJ1-2,TRBV19,NA,CASTDYHGYTF,TGTGCCAGTACAGACTACCATGGCTACACCTTC
NA,TRBJ2-1,TRBV18,NA,CASTPPPRDSLFF,TGTGCCAGCACCCCTCCCCCCCGGGACTCATTGTTCTTC
NA,TRBJ1-4,TRBV10-3,NA,CAISESAGINEKLFF,TGTGCCATCAGTGAGTCCGCGGGGATTAATGAAAAACTGTTTTTT
NA,TRBJ2-7,TRBV27,NA,CASSLYGSEQYF,TGTGCCAGCAGTTTATACGGGTCCGAGCAGTACTTC
NA,TRBJ1-5,TRBV6-1,once,CASSEAGRNQPQHF,TGTGCCAGCAGTGAAGCGGGCCGGAATCAGCCCCAGCATTTT
TRBD1,TRBJ1-6,TRBV5-5,NA,CASSTGQVEGSPLHF,TGTGCCAGCAGCACTGGACAGGTCGAAGGTTCACCCCTCCACTTT
NA,TRBJ1-3,TRBV30,NA,CAWSVASGIGNTIYF,TGTGCCTGGAGTGTAGCATCAGGGATAGGAAACACCATATATTTT
TRBD1,TRBJ1-2,TRBV7-9,few,CASSQETGAGGGYTF,TGTGCCAGCAGCCAGGAGACAGGGGCGGGTGGTGGCTACACCTTC
TRBD2,TRBJ2-7,TRBV7-8,NA,CASTKAPAGGPKNEQYF,TGTGCCAGCACTAAAGCCCCCGCGGGAGGGCCTAAAAACGAGCAGTACTTC
NA,TRBJ1-3,TRBV11-3,NA,CASSPLPLSSGNTIYF,TGTGCCAGCAGCCCCCTACCTCTATCCTCTGGAAACACCATATATTTT
TRBD1,TRBJ1-3,TRBV5-1,NA,CASSRGQSDGNTIYF,TGCGCCAGCAGCAGGGGACAGTCGGACGGAAACACCATATATTTT
TRBD2,TRBJ2-5,TRBV27,NA,CASSSNRLAGKETQYF,TGTGCCAGCAGTTCCAATCGACTAGCGGGTAAAGAGACCCAGTACTTC
TRBD1,TRBJ2-7,TRBV5-4,NA,CASSSGQDFDEQYF,TGTGCCAGCAGCTCGGGACAGGACTTCGACGAGCAGTACTTC
TRBD1,TRBJ1-4,TRBV5-1,NA,CASGQGATNEKLFF,TGCGCCAGCGGACAGGGTGCAACTAATGAAAAACTGTTTTTT
TRBD1,TRBJ1-2,TRBV5-8,once,CASSYMTGANYGYTF,TGTGCCAGCAGCTACATGACAGGGGCTAACTATGGCTACACCTTC
TRBD2,TRBJ2-3,TRBV7-7,NA,CASSLRDGRAGDTQYF,TGTGCTAGCAGCTTAAGGGACGGGAGGGCCGGGGATACGCAGTATTTT
NA,TRBJ1-4,TRBV28,NA,CASTYAGAGPKKLFF,TGTGCCAGCACCTATGCAGGGGCTGGTCCCAAAAAACTGTTTTTT
TRBD1,TRBJ1-2,TRBV5-1,once,CASSKGTGMGYGYTF,TGCGCCAGCAGCAAGGGGACAGGGATGGGCTATGGCTACACCTTC
TRBD1,TRBJ1-4,TRBV19,NA,CASSPSGTAHEKLFF,TGTGCCAGTAGTCCCTCCGGGACAGCCCATGAAAAACTGTTTTTT
TRBD2,TRBJ2-5,TRBV5-4,once,CASRNSGRFQETQYF,TGTGCCAGCAGAAATAGCGGGAGGTTCCAAGAGACCCAGTACTTC
TRBD2,TRBJ2-1,TRBV19,NA,CASSPRGAGDGNEQFF,TGTGCCAGTAGTCCCCGAGGAGCGGGAGACGGCAATGAGCAGTTCTTC
TRBD2,TRBJ2-3,TRBV5-4,few,CASSPGLVRTDTQYF,TGTGCCAGCAGCCCCGGACTAGTTCGAACAGATACGCAGTATTTT
TRBD2,TRBJ2-1,TRBV7-3,NA,CASSSPSGPSSYNEQFF,TGTGCCAGCAGCTCACCTAGCGGGCCGAGCTCCTACAATGAGCAGTTCTTC
NA,TRBJ2-5,TRBV4-2,NA,CASSQGQEETQYF,TGTGCCAGCAGCCAAGGACAGGAAGAGACCCAGTACTTC
TRBD1,TRBJ1-2,TRBV19,NA,CASSIGDRDNGYTF,TGTGCCAGTAGTATCGGGGACAGGGACAATGGCTACACCTTC
NA,TRBJ1-6,TRBV28,NA,CASRRALGHSPLHF,TGTGCCAGCAGGCGGGCCCTTGGTCATTCACCCCTCCACTTT
NA,TRBJ2-1,TRBV29-1,once,CSVRSTNEQFF,TGCAGCGTGCGAAGTACGAATGAGCAGTTCTTC
NA,TRBJ2-1,TRBV6-1,NA,CASSELRSSYNEQFF,TGTGCCAGCAGTGAGCTCCGGAGCTCCTACAATGAGCAGTTCTTC
NA,TRBJ2-2,TRBV24-1,NA,CATTRLVTGELFF,TGTGCCACCACCCGACTAGTCACCGGGGAGCTGTTTTTT
NA,TRBJ1-1,TRBV19,NA,CASSIASGNEAFF,TGTGCCAGTAGTATAGCGTCAGGGAATGAAGCTTTCTTT
NA,TRBJ1-2,TRBV3-1/TRBV3-2,once,CASSQGRYGYTF,TGTGCCAGCAGCCAGGGCAGATATGGCTACACCTTC
NA,TRBJ2-6,TRBV28,NA,CASSPPGAGANVLTF,TGTGCCAGCAGTCCGCCCGGGGCTGGGGCCAACGTCCTGACTTTC
NA,TRBJ2-7,TRBV5-4,NA,CASSLGSDSLNHF,TGTGCCAGCAGCTTGGGATCGGACTCACTTAACCACTTC
NA,TRBJ2-7,TRBV7-9,NA,CASSPSSYEQYF,TGTGCCAGCAGCCCGAGCTCCTACGAGCAGTACTTC
NA,TRBJ1-2,TRBV24-1,NA,CATSDLGQNYGYTF,TGTGCCACCAGTGATTTGGGGCAGAACTATGGCTACACCTTC
TRBD2,TRBJ2-7,TRBV11-2,NA,CASSRLAVYEQYF,TGTGCCAGCAGCCGACTAGCGGTCTACGAGCAGTACTTC
TRBD2,TRBJ2-7,TRBV7-8,few,CASSYPGTSGRSYEQYF,TGTGCCAGCAGCTATCCGGGGACTAGCGGGAGGAGCTACGAGCAGTACTTC
NA,TRBJ1-2,TRBV19,NA,CASRRSGVSGYGYTF,TGTGCCAGTAGGCGGTCAGGGGTATCGGGCTATGGCTACACCTTC
NA,TRBJ1-2,TRBV5-6,few,CASSFGATSHGYTF,TGTGCCAGCAGCTTTGGTGCCACAAGTCATGGCTACACCTTC
NA,TRBJ1-3,TRBV3-1/TRBV3-2,NA,CASRQEGAAGNTIYF,TGTGCCAGCAGACAGGAGGGCGCGGCTGGAAACACCATATATTTT
NA,TRBJ2-3,TRBV7-9,NA,CASSFFEADTQYF,TGTGCCAGCAGCTTCTTTGAGGCGGATACGCAGTATTTT
TRBD1,TRBJ1-1,TRBV6-6,NA,CASSYAQGTEAFF,TGTGCCAGCAGTTACGCACAGGGGACTGAAGCTTTCTTT
TRBD1,TRBJ1-2,TRBV6-2/TRBV6-3,once,CASSPGQGANYGYTF,TGTGCCAGCAGCCCCGGACAGGGGGCGAACTATGGCTACACCTTC
NA,TRBJ1-3,TRBV10-3,NA,CAISVGSSGNTIYF,TGTGCCATCAGTGTCGGGAGCTCTGGAAACACCATATATTTT
NA,TRBJ2-5,TRBV5-6,NA,CASSSTLISSSQETQYF,TGTGCCAGCAGCTCAACACTGATCTCTAGCTCTCAAGAGACCCAGTACTTC
NA,TRBJ2-7,TRBV9,NA,CASSGGTSSSYEQYF,TGTGCCAGCAGCGGGGGGACATCGAGCTCCTACGAGCAGTACTTC